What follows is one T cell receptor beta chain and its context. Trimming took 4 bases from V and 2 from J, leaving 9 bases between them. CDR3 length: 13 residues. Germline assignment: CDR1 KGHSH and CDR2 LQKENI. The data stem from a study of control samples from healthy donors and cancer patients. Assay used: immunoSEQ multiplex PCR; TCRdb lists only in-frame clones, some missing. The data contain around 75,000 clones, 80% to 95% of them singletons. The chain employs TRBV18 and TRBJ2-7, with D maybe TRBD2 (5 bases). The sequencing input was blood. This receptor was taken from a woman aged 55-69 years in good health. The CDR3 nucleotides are TGTGCCAGCTCACGAGCGGTTCCCTACGAGCAGTACTTC. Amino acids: CASSRAVPYEQYF.